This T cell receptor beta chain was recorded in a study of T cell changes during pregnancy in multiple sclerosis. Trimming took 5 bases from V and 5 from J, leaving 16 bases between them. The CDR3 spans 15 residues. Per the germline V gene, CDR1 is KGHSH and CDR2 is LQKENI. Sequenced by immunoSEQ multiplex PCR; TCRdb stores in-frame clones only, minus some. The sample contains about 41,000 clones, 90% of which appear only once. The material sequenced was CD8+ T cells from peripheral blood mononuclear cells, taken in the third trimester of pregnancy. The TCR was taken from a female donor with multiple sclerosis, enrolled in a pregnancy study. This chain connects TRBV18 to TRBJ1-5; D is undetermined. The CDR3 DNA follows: TGTGCCAGCTCAACTACGGCGGGATTGGATCAGCCCCAGCATTTT. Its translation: CASSTTAGLDQPQHF. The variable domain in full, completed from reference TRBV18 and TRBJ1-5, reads NAGVMQNPRHLVRRRGQEARLRCSPMKGHSHVYWYRQLPEEGLKFMVYLQKENIIDESGMPKERFSAEFPKEGPSILRIQQVVRGDSAAYFCASSTTAGLDQPQHFGDGTRLSIL.